The 7 T cell receptor beta chains listed next were all sequenced from one sample in a study of control samples from healthy donors and cancer patients. Method: immunoSEQ multiplex PCR; TCRdb's copy keeps in-frame clones and lacks some. Of roughly 120,000 clones listed, 85% to 90% were seen once; the top ten hold around 10%. The sequenced material came from blood. These receptors were obtained from a young man in good health.

The V call is TRBV29-1, the J call TRBJ1-1; D is undetermined. V was shortened by 2 bases and J by 0 bases, with 7 bases between the two germline ends. Germline V CDR1 and CDR2: SQVTM, ANQGSEA. CDR3 length: 13 amino acids. As DNA, the CDR3 is TGCAGCGTTGAACGACCGCTGAACACTGAAGCTTTCTTT. Protein sequence: CSVERPLNTEAFF.

This sequence joins TRBV18 and TRBJ1-1, with a tentative D call TRBD1 (5 bases). Germline assignment: CDR1 KGHSH and CDR2 LQKENI. This CDR3 spans 15 amino acids. The V and J ends lost 1 base and 4 bases respectively, with 13 bases between them. The CDR3 DNA reads TGTGCCAGCTCACCACGGGAGGGGCAGAGCACTGAAGCTTTCTTT. It translates to CASSPREGQSTEAFF.

The V call is TRBV18, the J call TRBJ1-2; 9 bases are a match to TRBD1. This CDR3 comprises 17 residues. Germline V gives CDR1 KGHSH, CDR2 LQKENI. V lost 3 bases to trimming and J lost 4 bases; unmatched junction nucleotides: 12. The CDR3 bases are TGTGCCAGCTCACCGGAACCGGGACAGGGCGTCAGCTATGGCTACACCTTC. Its protein is CASSPEPGQGVSYGYTF.

This rearrangement joins TRBV6-2 or TRBV6-3 to TRBJ2-2; 8 nucleotides match TRBD1. The ends lost 5 bases at V and 1 base at J; junction bases unmatched: 3. The CDR3 has 15 amino acids. In germline, CDR1 is MNHEY, CDR2 SVGEGT. CDR3 in DNA: TGTGCCAGCAGTCCCGGGACAGGGAACACCGGGGAGCTGTTTTTT. Translating gives CASSPGTGNTGELFF.

The genes are TRBV29-1 and TRBJ2-1; 7 bases map to TRBD1. The V gene end was trimmed by 8 bases and the J gene end by 10 bases; junction bases not matched to a gene: 17. Germline loops: CDR1 SQVTM, CDR2 ANQGSEA. The CDR3 has 14 residues. CDR3 sequence (DNA): TGCAGCTCCGAGGGGGCAGGCCAGCAACCCGAGCAGTTCTTC. It encodes CSSEGAGQQPEQFF.

V is TRBV4-2 and J is TRBJ2-3; D is possibly TRBD2 (6 bases). CDR1 is LGHNA, CDR2 YNFKEQ, per germline. Between the trimmed V and J ends, which lost 4 bases and 2 bases, there was a span of 19 bases. The CDR3 covers 17 residues. CDR3 bases: TGTGCCAGCAGCCCCGTGGGGCGTGGACTACACACAGATACGCAGTATTTT. Translation gives CASSPVGRGLHTDTQYF.

The sample holds many counts of this clone. The chain links TRBV2 to TRBJ1-2; tentatively, D is TRBD1 (6 bases). CDR3 length: 14 amino acids. Per germline, CDR1 SNHLY and CDR2 FYNNEI. Trimming took 8 bases from V and 1 from J, leaving 14 bases between them. The CDR3 region has the DNA TGTGCCAGCTCCGGGGGCCAAGGTAACTATGGCTACACCTTC. It yields the protein CASSGGQGNYGYTF.